The rows below give T cell receptor beta chains drawn from one sample of a study of response to subunit inactivated influenza vaccine. In TCRdb, the RT-PCR reads were re-called with MiXCR into one record per CDR3 protein. The sample yields 600,000 to 850,000 distinct CDR3 sequences, 13% to 15% seen once. This sample comprised PBMCs from blood, obtained approximately 15 days before vaccination. The receptors derive from a man aged 45 to 65 who received an inactivated influenza vaccine. Each CDR3 is given with its conserved first and last residue. D genes are given only for firm matches. Size tells how often a clone was seen (once, few, many) or the class of an expanded clone, and some rows leave it out.

d_call,clone_size,v_call,j_call,cdr3_aa,cdr3_nt
-,-,TRBV7-9,TRBJ2-5,CASSFASRGSGETQYF,TGTGCCAGCAGCTTCGCCTCTCGGGGGAGTGGAGAGACCCAGTACTTC
-,-,TRBV6-1,TRBJ2-5,CASSKLPRQPPQETQYF,TGTGCCAGCAGTAAACTCCCTCGTCAACCACCCCAAGAGACCCAGTACTTC
-,-,TRBV12-3/TRBV12-4,TRBJ1-1,CASSARVSRDTEAFF,TGTGCCAGCAGTGCCCGGGTCTCGAGGGACACTGAAGCTTTCTTT
-,few,TRBV20-1,TRBJ2-7,CSARPIAESSYEQYF,TGCAGTGCTAGGCCCATAGCGGAGAGCTCCTACGAGCAGTACTTC
TRBD2,-,TRBV7-2,TRBJ2-7,CASRKTSGPYEQYF,TGTGCCAGCAGGAAAACTAGCGGCCCCTACGAGCAGTACTTC
TRBD1,-,TRBV28,TRBJ2-7,CASSLPGGQGAREQYF,TGTGCCAGCAGTCTCCCGGGGGGACAGGGGGCGAGAGAGCAGTACTTC
-,-,TRBV12-3/TRBV12-4,TRBJ1-6,CASSSEVDNSPLHF,TGTGCCAGCAGTTCCGAGGTAGATAATTCACCCCTCCACTTT
-,many,TRBV5-1,TRBJ1-2,CASSLQGSGYTF,TGCGCCAGCAGCTTACAGGGTAGCGGCTACACCTTC
TRBD1,-,TRBV14,TRBJ2-7,CASSHRQGHSYEQYF,TGTGCCAGCAGCCACCGACAGGGGCACTCCTACGAGCAGTACTTC
-,many,TRBV3-1,TRBJ2-1,CASSQVGRGNEQFF,TGTGCCAGCAGCCAAGTTGGAAGGGGGAATGAGCAGTTCTTC
-,many,TRBV5-1,TRBJ2-4,CASSLVDFRGNIQYF,TGCGCCAGCAGCTTGGTTGATTTCCGGGGAAACATTCAGTACTTC
-,few,TRBV30,TRBJ2-2,CAWREGLVTGELFF,TGTGCCTGGAGAGAGGGACTTGTCACCGGGGAGCTGTTTTTT
-,few,TRBV6-6,TRBJ2-7,CASSYGLFYEQYF,TGTGCCAGCAGTTACGGTCTCTTCTACGAGCAGTACTTC
TRBD1,few,TRBV3-1,TRBJ2-7,CASSQATGIYYEQYF,TGTGCCAGCAGCCAGGCGACAGGGATATACTACGAGCAGTACTTC
-,few,TRBV14,TRBJ2-1,CASSQVIKTSYNEQFF,TGTGCCAGCAGCCAAGTTATCAAGACTAGTTACAATGAGCAGTTCTTC
-,many,TRBV6-2/TRBV6-3,TRBJ1-6,CASRGSAPNSPLHF,TGTGCCAGCAGGGGGAGTGCTCCAAATTCACCCCTCCACTTT
-,-,TRBV28,TRBJ2-3,CASTKRTGRQGTDTQYF,TGTGCCAGCACCAAGCGCACCGGCAGGCAGGGCACAGATACGCAGTATTTT
-,-,TRBV9,TRBJ2-7,CASSLNPGAPYEQYF,TGTGCCAGCAGCCTCAATCCGGGAGCTCCCTACGAGCAGTACTTC
TRBD2,few,TRBV4-3,TRBJ2-1,CASSQGSGSSYNEQFF,TGCGCCAGCAGCCAAGGGAGCGGGAGTTCCTACAATGAGCAGTTCTTC
-,few,TRBV7-2,TRBJ1-3,CASSLAWLSGRSGNTIYF,TGTGCCAGCAGCTTAGCTTGGCTCTCCGGGCGCTCTGGAAACACCATATATTTT
-,-,TRBV7-9,TRBJ2-7,CASSPSLSSYEQYF,TGTGCCAGCAGCCCCTCTCTCAGCTCCTACGAGCAGTACTTC
-,few,TRBV5-4,TRBJ2-5,CASSLGGGNTQETQYF,TGTGCCAGCAGCTTAGGAGGGGGGAATACCCAAGAGACCCAGTACTTC
-,few,TRBV20-1,TRBJ2-7,CSANGLTHSYEQYF,TGCAGTGCTAATGGACTAACCCACTCCTACGAGCAGTACTTC
-,many,TRBV12-3/TRBV12-4,TRBJ2-5,CASSLGELETQYF,TGTGCCAGCAGTTTAGGGGAATTAGAGACCCAGTACTTC
TRBD2,-,TRBV12-5,TRBJ2-1,CASGTGLAGVRGNEQFF,TGTGCTAGTGGTACCGGACTAGCGGGAGTTCGAGGCAATGAGCAGTTCTTC
-,-,TRBV25-1,TRBJ1-2,CASSGVGTNYGYTF,TGTGCCAGCAGCGGGGTGGGGACAAACTATGGCTACACCTTC
-,many,TRBV13,TRBJ2-3,CASSLWGSDTQYF,TGTGCCAGCAGCTTATGGGGCTCCGATACGCAGTATTTT
-,few,TRBV5-6,TRBJ1-1,CASSLLGAEAFF,TGTGCCAGCAGCTTGCTCGGCGCTGAAGCTTTCTTT
-,few,TRBV29-1,TRBJ1-6,CSVRETYNSPLHF,TGCAGCGTCCGGGAGACCTATAATTCACCCCTCCACTTT
-,many,TRBV27,TRBJ2-4,CASTTNRGQGRNIQYF,TGTGCCAGCACTACAAACCGGGGCCAGGGGCGGAACATTCAGTACTTC